The entry that follows covers one T cell receptor (beta chain) sequence. Its antigen is undetermined. Measured with immunoSEQ multiplex PCR; TCRdb has only the in-frame clones, and not every one. The sample yields some 27,000 clones, over 55% seen once. Following culture for nine to ten days, CD4+ T cells were isolated. The sample comes from a study of vaccination effects on CD4 cells after COVID-19. The wider study: Participants got two doses of BNT162b2 or mRNA-1273 vaccine. General study points: Late after vaccination, infection- and vaccine-induced clones showed marked clonal contraction. From healthy vaccinees, only 1 of 255 vaccine-induced clones also reacted to common cold coronaviruses.

V lost 3 bases, J lost 5 bases, and 16 bases lay in between. The germline CDR1 and CDR2 sequences are MGHRA and YSYEKL. The CDR3 runs 15 residues. This clonotype originated in a human donor who received a COVID-19 vaccine. This chain joins TRBV4-1 and TRBJ2-5; tentative D call: TRBD1 (5 bases). Material: CD4+ T cells from PBMCs cultured without peptide, obtained before COVID-19 vaccination. The CDR3 nucleotides read TGCGCCAGCAGCCACGAGGACACACATCGGGAGACCCAGTACTTC. It encodes CASSHEDTHRETQYF.